These 15 T cell receptor beta chains were all obtained from the same sample, sequenced in a study of breast tumors, draining lymph nodes, adjacent tissues. Breast cancer patients provided tissue from their axillary draining lymph nodes. TCRdb used MiXCR to reprocess the multiplex PCR reads, holding one entry per CDR3 protein. The sample lists around 230,000 distinct CDR3 sequences; under 40% were seen once. Sequencing used axillary lymph node tissue. Receptors were obtained from a female donor with breast cancer. Some clones in this sample may be carry-over from other donors' samples.

The chain couples TRBV6-5 to TRBJ1-4; no definite D call. Trimming took 6 bases from V and 8 from J, leaving 13 bases between them. Germline V gene lookup returns CDR1 MNHEY and CDR2 SVGAGI. This CDR3 is built from 13 residues. This CDR3 is CASSPWTAEKLFF. The CDR3 bases are TGTGCCAGCAGCCCCTGGACGGCAGAAAAACTGTTTTTT.

This clonotype was counted at least ten times. The chain links TRBV25-1 to TRBJ2-7, with 8 bases matching TRBD2. Trimming at V came to 5 bases and at J to 3 bases, leaving 6 bases not matched to a gene. The CDR3 sequence is 14 residues long. CDR1 is MGHDK, CDR2 SYGVNS, per germline. As DNA, the CDR3 is TGTGCCAGCAGTAAGGGACTAGTCGTCTACGAGCAGTACTTC. Residues: CASSKGLVVYEQYF.

This clonotype has a count of ten or more. V gene TRBV5-8 combines with J gene TRBJ2-5; D is undetermined. The CDR3 totals 13 residues. Per germline, CDR1 SGHTS and CDR2 YDEGEE. Trimming stripped 2 bases from V and 5 bases from J, with 10 bases between. CDR3 sequence reads: CASSFTLSETQYF. Here the CDR3 DNA reads TGTGCCAGCAGCTTTACTTTGAGCGAGACCCAGTACTTC.

This clonotype was detected a few times. This rearrangement joins TRBV3-1 to TRBJ2-1; 7 bases fit TRBD2. The CDR3 length is 14 residues. V shed 1 base and J 6 bases; nucleotides not matched to a gene: 3. The V gene's germline CDR1 is LGHDT and CDR2 YNNKEL (reference sequence). The CDR3, as DNA: TGTGCCAGCAGCCAAGGTAGGACTAGCAATGAGCAGTTCTTC. The encoded protein is CASSQGRTSNEQFF.

Remarks on this clonotype: A clone one base away is much larger, so this may be a read error. This chain connects TRBV7-3 to TRBJ2-7, with D perhaps matching TRBD2 (5 bases). The CDR3 totals 14 residues. CDR1 and CDR2 from the germline V gene are SGHTA and FQGTGA. V shed 11 bases and J shed 3 bases, with 20 bases lying between them. CDR3 in DNA: TGTGCCTGGAGTGTACGGGGTGCCGACTACGAGCAGTACTTC. The encoded protein is CAWSVRGADYEQYF.

This clonotype was detected only once. One junction end does not reproduce the germline sequence, and a read error may be involved. The chain employs TRBV20-1 and TRBJ2-5; D might be TRBD1 or TRBD2, each matching 5 bases. CDR1 and CDR2 (germline): DFQATT, SNEGSKA (reference sequence). The CDR3 consists of 11 residues. CDR3 sequence (DNA): TGCAGTGCTAGAGATGTGGGGACCCAGTCCTTC. Translation: CSARDVGTQSF.

This clonotype was counted ten times or more. The chain combines TRBV5-4 with TRBJ2-3; maybe TRBD2 (6 bases). The germline gives CDR1 SGHNT, CDR2 YYREEE (reference sequence). V was pared by 4 bases and J by 14 bases, with 17 bases between. The CDR3 extends over 12 amino acids. The CDR3 loop is CASSVTSGRSYF. The CDR3 region has the DNA TGTGCCAGCAGCGTGACTAGTGGGAGGTCGTATTTT.

The sample holds many counts of this clonotype. This chain uses TRBV15 with TRBJ1-5; the match to TRBD1 covers 11 bases. The CDR3 is 17 amino acids. After removal of 3 bases from V and 6 bases from J, the junction contained 10 bases not matched to a gene. Germline values: CDR1 LNHNV, CDR2 YYDKDF (reference sequence). DNA of the CDR3: TGTGCCACCAGCAGGAGGTATGGGACAGGGGGTCCTCAGCCCCAGCATTTT. Encoded protein: CATSRRYGTGGPQPQHF.

V and J are TRBV9 and TRBJ2-1, with D hard to call. Trimming removed 3 bases at V and 7 bases at J, with 17 bases between. The germline gives CDR1 SGDLS, CDR2 YYNGEE. This CDR3 is built from 15 residues. DNA for the CDR3: TGTGCCAGCAGCGCCCGGGCACCCTCCCAAAATGAGCAGTTCTTC. This sequence encodes CASSARAPSQNEQFF.

The CDR3 nucleotides are TGTGCCAGCAGTGCTACGACCAGCTTAGGGGACAGCTATGGCTACACCTTC. Protein sequence: CASSATTSLGDSYGYTF. The rearrangement links TRBV25-1 to TRBJ1-2, with 7 bases fitting TRBD1. Germline V lookup: CDR1 MGHDK, CDR2 SYGVNS. The junction had 15 bases not matched to a gene; V was cut back by 4 bases and J by 4 bases. This CDR3 spans 17 amino acids.

By proportion, this clonotype is medium-sized. The V gene is TRBV20-1, the J gene TRBJ2-7, with 9 bases matching TRBD1. CDR1 and CDR2 (germline): DFQATT, SNEGSKA (reference sequence). The junction had 5 bases not matched to a gene; V was cut back by 3 bases and J by 5 bases. The CDR3 loop spans 13 amino acids. The CDR3 loop is CSARGQGGNEQYF. The CDR3, as DNA: TGCAGTGCTAGGGGACAGGGCGGGAACGAGCAGTACTTC.

This clonotype was recorded many times. Here the CDR3 DNA reads TGTGCCAGCAGCTTATGGAGCGGGGGGACAGCCCCATCTGGAAACACCATATATTTT. Protein: CASSLWSGGTAPSGNTIYF. V is TRBV7-2 and J is TRBJ1-3, with 7 nucleotides matching TRBD1. V shed 2 bases and J 1 base; nucleotides not matched to a gene: 14. Germline assignment: CDR1 SGHTA and CDR2 FQGNSA. This CDR3 is built from 19 residues. Filled out from reference TRBV7-2 and TRBJ1-3, the complete variable domain reads GAGVSQSPSNKVTEKGKDVELRCDPISGHTALYWYRQSLGQGLEFLIYFQGNSAPDKSGLPSDRFSAERTGGSVSTLTIQRTQQEDSAVYLCASSLWSGGTAPSGNTIYFGEGSWLTVV.

There are many counts of this clonotype. The rearrangement uses TRBV19 and TRBJ2-1; TRBD1 matches at 9 bases. V shed 3 bases and J 5 bases; nucleotides not matched to a gene: 5. CDR1 LNHDA and CDR2 SQIVND come from the germline V gene (reference sequence). This CDR3 is 15 amino acids long. The CDR3 nucleotides are TGTGCCAGTAGTATCCGACAGGGGGTAAACAATGAGCAGTTCTTC. Translation: CASSIRQGVNNEQFF.

This clonotype was recorded many times. The chain combines TRBV18 with TRBJ2-2; 7 bases align to TRBD1. Germline V gives CDR1 KGHSH, CDR2 LQKENI. V lost 4 bases, J lost 5 bases, and 7 bases stayed unmatched. This CDR3 spans 15 amino acids. The CDR3 region is CASSQGTDDTGELFF. The CDR3 DNA reads as TGTGCCAGCTCACAAGGGACAGACGATACCGGGGAGCTGTTTTTT.

Details on this clonotype: This is likely a read error, given that the CDR3 carries no conserved phenylalanine or tryptophan at its end. The rearrangement uses TRBV6-4 and TRBJ2-1; D is uncertain. Germline values: CDR1 MRHNA, CDR2 SNTAGT. The CDR3 totals 13 residues. CDR3 bases: TGTGCCAGCAGTCACTCCGACAACAATGAGCAGTTCTCC. Protein: CASSHSDNNEQFS.